This paragraph reports one T cell receptor (beta chain). The antigen remains undetermined. The germline CDR1 and CDR2 sequences are LNHDA and SQIVND (reference sequence). The CDR3 runs to 13 residues. V lost 3 bases to trimming and J lost 5 bases, with 11 bases between them. These data belong to a study of long-term antiretroviral therapy in people with HIV. General study findings and limits: ART preceded a rise in diversity that nonetheless stayed lower than in transplant donor controls. All blood samples came from the years 2004 to 2017, possibly under older ART regimens. Unavailable data included ART adherence, viral resistance and therapy changes (switches in treatment). Repertoire dominance by clones expanded before ART was seen at all time points.

A v3.0 immunoSEQ assay was performed at survey level. Produced via immunoSEQ multiplex PCR; TCRdb's table is partial and in-frame only. The sample lists about 10,000 clones, more than 80% occurring once. The rearrangement links TRBV19 to TRBJ2-7; D unresolved. This receptor was obtained from a man between 35 and 55 years old with HIV. This specimen consisted of unsorted PBMCs, obtained 0.7 years after starting antiretroviral therapy. DNA of the CDR3: TGTGCCAGTAGTATCTCTCTTGGGGACGAGCAGTACTTC. Residues: CASSISLGDEQYF. Full variable domain (missing parts from reference TRBV19 and TRBJ2-7): DGGITQSPKYLFRKEGQNVTLSCEQNLNHDAMYWYRQDPGQGLRLIYYSQIVNDFQKGDIAEGYSVSREKKESFPLTVTSAQKNPTAFYLCASSISLGDEQYFGPGTRLTVT.